A selection of T cell receptor beta chains follows, all from one sample in a study of glioma-infiltrating T cells. MiXCR, run by TCRdb on the multiplex PCR reads, gives a single entry per CDR3 protein. The table includes about 89,000 distinct CDR3 sequences, about 23% detected once. The specimen sequenced was glioma tissue, nonneoplastic brain tissue, or PBMCs (not recorded which). The source of these receptors is a human donor with low-grade glioma or glioblastoma, undergoing nonglioma brain surgery, or in good health (not recorded which). CDR3s include the opening cysteine and the closing phenylalanine or tryptophan. D genes are given only for firm matches. Size is omitted from some rows. Given values are once, few, many or a class for expanded clones.

TRBV5-1	-	many	TRBJ1-2	TGCGCCAGCAGCTTGGGAGTGAACTATGGCTACACCTTC	CASSLGVNYGYTF
TRBV5-1	TRBD1	-	TRBJ2-7	TGCGCCAGCAGCCGACAGGGGAACGAGCAGTACTTC	CASSRQGNEQYF
TRBV20-1	-	many	TRBJ2-1	TGCAGTGCCCCAGGTGGTAGCGGAATGAGCTCCTACAATGAGCAGTTCTTC	CSAPGGSGMSSYNEQFF
TRBV10-3	TRBD2	few	TRBJ2-3	TGTGCCATCAGTGATTCTAGCGGTGGTTCCACAGATACGCAGTATTTT	CAISDSSGGSTDTQYF
TRBV2	-	many	TRBJ1-2	TGTGCCAGCAGTGAATATGGCTACACCTTC	CASSEYGYTF
TRBV7-2	TRBD2	many	TRBJ2-1	TGTGCCAGCAGCGAAAGAGCGGGGACCTACTACAATGAGCAGTTCTTC	CASSERAGTYYNEQFF
TRBV24-1	-	once	TRBJ2-2	TGTGCCATCGGAAAAGGGTCGAACACCGGGGAGCTGTTTTTT	CAIGKGSNTGELFF
TRBV6-1	-	many	TRBJ2-3	TGTGCCAGCAGTTTTCAGTTTAGAGATACGCAGTATTTT	CASSFQFRDTQYF
TRBV5-1	-	-	TRBJ2-3	TGCGCCAGCTCACAGGGTTTAGGATCTAACACAGATACGCAGTATTTT	CASSQGLGSNTDTQYF
TRBV12-3/TRBV12-4	TRBD1	few	TRBJ1-2	TGTGCCAGCAGTCCTGCCCGGGGACAGGGGAGCTATGGCTACACCTTC	CASSPARGQGSYGYTF
TRBV5-1	TRBD2	-	TRBJ2-1	TGCGCCAGCAGCGGGGGACTAGCGGGAGGGAATTACAATGAGCAGTTCTTC	CASSGGLAGGNYNEQFF
TRBV7-9	-	many	TRBJ1-1	TGTGCCAGCAGCCTGGGATCGAACACTGAAGCTTTCTTT	CASSLGSNTEAFF
TRBV28	TRBD1	medium-sized	TRBJ1-1	TGTGCCAGCAGTTTAGGGACAGGGCATACTGAAGCTTTCTTT	CASSLGTGHTEAFF
TRBV19	-	many	TRBJ2-5	TGTGCCAGTAGTATCATGGGGGCCCGGAAAGAGACCCAGTACTTC	CASSIMGARKETQYF
TRBV19	TRBD1	many	TRBJ1-5	TGTGCCAGTAGGACCGGGACAGGCCTCCATCAGCCCCAGCATTTT	CASRTGTGLHQPQHF
TRBV6-1	-	-	TRBJ1-5	TGTGCCAGCAGTGGAGGGTGGCAAAGCAATCAGCCCCAGCATTTT	CASSGGWQSNQPQHF
TRBV5-6	-	-	TRBJ1-1	TGTGCCAGCAGCGCCTCAGGGCTGACTGAAGCTTTCTTT	CASSASGLTEAFF
TRBV12-3/TRBV12-4	-	-	TRBJ2-5	TGTGCCAGCAATCTGGAGGGCGGACAGGCCAAAGGGCCCCGAGAGACCCAGTACTTC	CASNLEGGQAKGPRETQYF
TRBV14	TRBD1	-	TRBJ2-1	TGTGCCAGCAGCCAAGATGCCGGGACAGGTTACAATGAGCAGTTCTTC	CASSQDAGTGYNEQFF
TRBV12-5	-	few	TRBJ2-3	TGTGCTAGTGGTTTGGACCGGCCTTTCGAGCAGTATTTT	CASGLDRPFEQYF
TRBV12-5	TRBD1	few	TRBJ2-7	TGTGCTAGTGGTTTGGGGGACAGGGACGAGCAGTACTTC	CASGLGDRDEQYF
TRBV7-2	-	many	TRBJ2-5	TGTGCCAGCAGCTCGTTCGGGACCCAGTACTTC	CASSSFGTQYF